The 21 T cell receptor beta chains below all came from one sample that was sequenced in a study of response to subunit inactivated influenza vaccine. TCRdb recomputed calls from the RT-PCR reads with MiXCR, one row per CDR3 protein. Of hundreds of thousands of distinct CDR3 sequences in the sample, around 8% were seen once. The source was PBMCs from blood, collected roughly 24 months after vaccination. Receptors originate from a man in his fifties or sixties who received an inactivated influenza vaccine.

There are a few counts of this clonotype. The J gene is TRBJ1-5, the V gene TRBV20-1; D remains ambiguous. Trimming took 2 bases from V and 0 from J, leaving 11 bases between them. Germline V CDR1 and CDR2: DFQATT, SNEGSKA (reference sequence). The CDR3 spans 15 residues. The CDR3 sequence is CSARPDGYSNQPQHF. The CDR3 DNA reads TGCAGTGCTAGACCCGACGGATATAGCAATCAGCCCCAGCATTTT.

CDR3: CASSLVDRVVLGNEQFF. In DNA form, the CDR3 reads TGTGCCAGCAGCTTAGTCGACAGGGTAGTTTTGGGCAATGAGCAGTTCTTC. The rearrangement joins TRBV7-8 to TRBJ2-1, with 7 bases identical to TRBD1. Per the germline V gene, CDR1 is SGHVS and CDR2 is FQNEAQ. The CDR3 loop spans 17 amino acids. The J segment lost 6 bases and the V segment lost 1 base, leaving 12 bases of the junction unmatched.

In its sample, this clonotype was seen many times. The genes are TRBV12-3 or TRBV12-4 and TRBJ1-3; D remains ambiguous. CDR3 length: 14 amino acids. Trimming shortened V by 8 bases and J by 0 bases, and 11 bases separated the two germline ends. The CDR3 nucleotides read TGTGCCAGCGTGAAGTCGAGCTCTGGAAACACCATATATTTT. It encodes CASVKSSSGNTIYF.

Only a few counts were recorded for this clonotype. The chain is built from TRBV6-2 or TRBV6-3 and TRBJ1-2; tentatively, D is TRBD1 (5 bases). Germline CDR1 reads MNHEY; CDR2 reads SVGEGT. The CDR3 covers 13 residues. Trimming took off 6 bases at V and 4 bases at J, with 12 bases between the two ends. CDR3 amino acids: CASSTGPTYGYTF. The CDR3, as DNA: TGTGCCAGCAGCACGGGACCAACCTATGGCTACACCTTC.

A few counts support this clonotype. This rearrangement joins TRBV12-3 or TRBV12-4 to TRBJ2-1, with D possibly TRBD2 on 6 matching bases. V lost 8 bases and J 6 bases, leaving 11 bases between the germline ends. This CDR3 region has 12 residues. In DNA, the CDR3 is TGTGCCAGCGACCCCGGGGGCAATGAGCAGTTCTTC. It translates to CASDPGGNEQFF.

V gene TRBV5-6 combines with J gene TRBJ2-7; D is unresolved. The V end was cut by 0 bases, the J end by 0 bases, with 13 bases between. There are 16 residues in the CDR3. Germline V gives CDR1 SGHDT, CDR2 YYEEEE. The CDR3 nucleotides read TGTGCCAGCAGCTTGGTTTTCAGTAGTATCTCCTACGAGCAGTACTTC. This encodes CASSLVFSSISYEQYF.

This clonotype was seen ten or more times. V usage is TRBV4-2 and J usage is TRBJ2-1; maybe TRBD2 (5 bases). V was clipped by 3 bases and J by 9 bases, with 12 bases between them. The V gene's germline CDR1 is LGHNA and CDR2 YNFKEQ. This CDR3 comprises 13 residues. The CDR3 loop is CASSHDTRGEQFF. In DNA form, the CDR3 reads TGTGCCAGCAGCCACGATACTAGAGGTGAGCAGTTCTTC.

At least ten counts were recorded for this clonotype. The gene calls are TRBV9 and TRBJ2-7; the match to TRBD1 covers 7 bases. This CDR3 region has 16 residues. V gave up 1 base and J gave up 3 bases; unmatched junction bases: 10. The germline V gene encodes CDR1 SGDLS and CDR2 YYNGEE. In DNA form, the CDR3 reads TGTGCCAGCAGCGTAAGGTGTCGGGCAGGGGGCTACGAGCAGTACTTC. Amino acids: CASSVRCRAGGYEQYF. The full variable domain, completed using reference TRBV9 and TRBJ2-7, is DSGVTQTPKHLITATGQRVTLRCSPRSGDLSVYWYQQSLDQGLQFLIQYYNGEERAKGNILERFSAQQFPDLHSELNLSSLELGDSALYFCASSVRCRAGGYEQYFGPGTRLTVT.

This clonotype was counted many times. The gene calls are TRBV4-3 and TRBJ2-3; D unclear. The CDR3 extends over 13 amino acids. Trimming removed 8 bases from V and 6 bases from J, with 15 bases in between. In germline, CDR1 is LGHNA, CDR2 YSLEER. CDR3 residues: CASGRQRSDTQYF. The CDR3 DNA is TGCGCCAGCGGCCGACAACGAAGTGATACGCAGTATTTT.

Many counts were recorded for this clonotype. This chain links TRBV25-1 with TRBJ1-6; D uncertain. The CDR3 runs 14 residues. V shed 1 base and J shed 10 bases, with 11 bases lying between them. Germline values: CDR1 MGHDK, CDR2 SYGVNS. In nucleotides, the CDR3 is TGTGCCAGCAGTGAATCGGGGTATGCGTCACCCCTCCACTTT. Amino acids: CASSESGYASPLHF.

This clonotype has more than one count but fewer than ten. The CDR3 DNA sequence: TGCGCCAGCAGCCCTTCTACCGACAGTAATGGCTACACCTTC. It encodes CASSPSTDSNGYTF. The rearrangement links TRBV5-1 to TRBJ1-2; a possible D gene is TRBD1 (5 bases). Germline-derived CDR1 and CDR2 are SGHRS and YFSETQ. This CDR3 comprises 14 residues. Deletions cut 4 bases from V and 6 bases from J, with 16 bases between.

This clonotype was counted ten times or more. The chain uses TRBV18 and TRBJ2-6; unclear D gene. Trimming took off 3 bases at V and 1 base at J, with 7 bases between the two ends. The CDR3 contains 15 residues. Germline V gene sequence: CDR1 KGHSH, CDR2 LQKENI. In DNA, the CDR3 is TGTGCCAGCTCACCGGAGAATTCTGGGGCCAACGTCCTGACTTTC. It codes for CASSPENSGANVLTF.

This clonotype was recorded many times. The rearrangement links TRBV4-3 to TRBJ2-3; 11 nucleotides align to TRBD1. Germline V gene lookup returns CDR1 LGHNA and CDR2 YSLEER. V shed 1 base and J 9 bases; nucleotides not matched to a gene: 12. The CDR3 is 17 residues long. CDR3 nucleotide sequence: TGCGCCAGCAGCCAAGGGGTTTTAGGGACAGGGGGTTTGACGCAGTATTTT. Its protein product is CASSQGVLGTGGLTQYF.

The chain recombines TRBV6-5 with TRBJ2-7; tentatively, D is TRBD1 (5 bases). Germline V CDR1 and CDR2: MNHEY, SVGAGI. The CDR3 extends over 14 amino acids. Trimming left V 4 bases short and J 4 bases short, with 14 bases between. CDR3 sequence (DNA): TGTGCCAGCAGTTTTCAGGGATATCGGTACGAGCAGTACTTC. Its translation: CASSFQGYRYEQYF.

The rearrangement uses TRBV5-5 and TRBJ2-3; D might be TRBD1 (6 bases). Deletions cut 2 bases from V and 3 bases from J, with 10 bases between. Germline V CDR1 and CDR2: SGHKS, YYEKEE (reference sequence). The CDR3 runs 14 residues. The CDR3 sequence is CASSLYRETDTQYF. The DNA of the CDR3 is TGTGCCAGCAGCTTATACAGGGAGACAGATACGCAGTATTTT.

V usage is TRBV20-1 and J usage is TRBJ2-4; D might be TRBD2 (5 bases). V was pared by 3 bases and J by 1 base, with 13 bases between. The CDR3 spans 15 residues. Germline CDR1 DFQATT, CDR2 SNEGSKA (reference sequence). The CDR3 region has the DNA TGCAGTGCTAGTCCGGGGTTGGGGGCCAAAAACATTCAGTACTTC. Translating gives CSASPGLGAKNIQYF.

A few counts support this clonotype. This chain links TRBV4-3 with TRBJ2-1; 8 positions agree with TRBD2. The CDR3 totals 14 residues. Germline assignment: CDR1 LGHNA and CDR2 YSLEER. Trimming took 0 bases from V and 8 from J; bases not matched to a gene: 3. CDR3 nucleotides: TGCGCCAGCAGCCAAGAGTCGGGGGGGCATGAGCAGTTCTTC. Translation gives CASSQESGGHEQFF.

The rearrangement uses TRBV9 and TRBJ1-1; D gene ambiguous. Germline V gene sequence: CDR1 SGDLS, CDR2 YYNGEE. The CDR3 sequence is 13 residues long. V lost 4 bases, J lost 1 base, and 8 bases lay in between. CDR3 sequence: CASSIVENTEAFF. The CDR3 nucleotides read TGTGCCAGCAGCATAGTAGAGAACACTGAAGCTTTCTTT.

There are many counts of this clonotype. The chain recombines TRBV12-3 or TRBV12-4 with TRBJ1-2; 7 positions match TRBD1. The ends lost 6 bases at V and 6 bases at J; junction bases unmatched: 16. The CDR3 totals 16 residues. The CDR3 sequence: CASSAPTGAGRNGYTF. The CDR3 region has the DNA TGTGCCAGCAGCGCGCCTACAGGGGCCGGGCGGAATGGCTACACCTTC.

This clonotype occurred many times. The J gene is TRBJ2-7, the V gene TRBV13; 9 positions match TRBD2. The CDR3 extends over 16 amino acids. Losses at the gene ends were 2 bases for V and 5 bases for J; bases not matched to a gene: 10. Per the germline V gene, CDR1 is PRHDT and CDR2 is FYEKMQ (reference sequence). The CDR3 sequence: CASSLNSGSGIHEQYF. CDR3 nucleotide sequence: TGTGCCAGCAGCTTAAATAGCGGGAGTGGGATCCACGAGCAGTACTTC.

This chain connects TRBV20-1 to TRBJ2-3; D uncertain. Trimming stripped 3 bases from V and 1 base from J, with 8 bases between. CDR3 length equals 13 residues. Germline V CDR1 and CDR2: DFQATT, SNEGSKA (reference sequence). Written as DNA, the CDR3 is TGCAGTGCTAGTGTGTGGGGCACAGATACGCAGTATTTT. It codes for CSASVWGTDTQYF.